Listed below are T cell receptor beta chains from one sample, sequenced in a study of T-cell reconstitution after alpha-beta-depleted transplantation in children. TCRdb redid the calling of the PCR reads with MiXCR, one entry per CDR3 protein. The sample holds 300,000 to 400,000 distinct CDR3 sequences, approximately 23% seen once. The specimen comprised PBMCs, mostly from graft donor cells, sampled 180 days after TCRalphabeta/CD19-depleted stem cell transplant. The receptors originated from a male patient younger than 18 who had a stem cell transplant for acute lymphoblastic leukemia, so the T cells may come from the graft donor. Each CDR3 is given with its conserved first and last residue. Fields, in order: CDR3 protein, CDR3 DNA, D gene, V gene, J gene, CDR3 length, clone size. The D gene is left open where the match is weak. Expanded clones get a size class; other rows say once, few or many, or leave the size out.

CDR3: CASSQHSSAKNIQYF
DNA: TGTGCCAGCAGCCAACATTCCTCGGCCAAAAACATTCAGTACTTC
D: NA
V: TRBV3-1
J: TRBJ2-4
length: 15
size: few

CDR3: CASSLASRTASYEQYF
DNA: TGTGCCAGCAGCTTGGCGTCGCGGACGGCCTCCTACGAGCAGTACTTC
D: NA
V: TRBV5-5
J: TRBJ2-7
length: 16
size: few

CDR3: CSVPRANSYEQYF
DNA: TGCAGCGTCCCCAGGGCTAATTCCTACGAGCAGTACTTC
D: NA
V: TRBV29-1
J: TRBJ2-7
length: 13
size: NA

CDR3: CASSPGRGGNQPQHF
DNA: TGTGCCAGCTCACCAGGGAGGGGGGGAAATCAGCCCCAGCATTTT
D: NA
V: TRBV18
J: TRBJ1-5
length: 15
size: NA

CDR3: CASSPMDPLEQYF
DNA: TGTGCCAGCTCACCAATGGACCCACTCGAGCAGTACTTC
D: NA
V: TRBV18
J: TRBJ2-7
length: 13
size: NA

CDR3: CASSFDRAGFDGYTF
DNA: TGTGCCAGCAGTTTTGACAGGGCGGGGTTTGATGGCTACACCTTC
D: TRBD1
V: TRBV27
J: TRBJ1-2
length: 15
size: NA

CDR3: CASSFALGVGGYTF
DNA: TGTGCCAGCAGTTTCGCGTTGGGTGTGGGAGGCTACACCTTC
D: NA
V: TRBV12-3/TRBV12-4
J: TRBJ1-2
length: 14
size: NA

CDR3: CASSIQGYNEQFF
DNA: TGTGCCAGCAGCATTCAGGGGTACAATGAGCAGTTCTTC
D: NA
V: TRBV9
J: TRBJ2-1
length: 13
size: NA

CDR3: CASSQLAGRDQETQYF
DNA: TGTGCCAGCAGCCAACTAGCGGGACGGGACCAAGAGACCCAGTACTTC
D: TRBD2
V: TRBV7-9
J: TRBJ2-5
length: 16
size: few

CDR3: CASSPDRRRGTQYF
DNA: TGCGCCAGCAGTCCCGACAGGAGACGGGGGACCCAGTACTTC
D: NA
V: TRBV5-1
J: TRBJ2-5
length: 14
size: NA

CDR3: CASSYRWETQYF
DNA: TGTGCCAGCAGTTATCGTTGGGAGACCCAGTACTTC
D: NA
V: TRBV6-6
J: TRBJ2-5
length: 12
size: few

CDR3: CASSYGWTEQYF
DNA: TGTGCCAGCAGTTACGGCTGGACAGAGCAGTACTTC
D: NA
V: TRBV6-2/TRBV6-3
J: TRBJ2-7
length: 12
size: few

CDR3: CASAPGTGTRSVYEQYF
DNA: TGCGCCAGCGCTCCCGGGACAGGGACGCGGTCTGTCTACGAGCAGTACTTC
D: TRBD1
V: TRBV10-1
J: TRBJ2-7
length: 17
size: NA

CDR3: CASSLGPGRTDTQYF
DNA: TGTGCCAGCAGCCTGGGCCCGGGGCGAACAGATACGCAGTATTTT
D: NA
V: TRBV5-5
J: TRBJ2-3
length: 15
size: few

CDR3: CASSQERPEQFF
DNA: TGCGCCAGCAGCCAGGAACGTCCTGAGCAGTTCTTC
D: NA
V: TRBV4-1
J: TRBJ2-1
length: 12
size: NA

CDR3: CASSPGRYEQYF
DNA: TGTGCCAGCAGCCCTGGGAGGTACGAGCAGTACTTC
D: NA
V: TRBV12-3/TRBV12-4
J: TRBJ2-7
length: 12
size: many

CDR3: CASRRTSGIPQYF
DNA: TGTGCCAGCAGGAGGACTAGCGGGATTCCGCAGTATTTT
D: TRBD2
V: TRBV25-1
J: TRBJ2-3
length: 13
size: few

CDR3: CASSFLAGTDEQYF
DNA: TGTGCCAGCAGCTTCCTAGCGGGAACGGATGAGCAGTACTTC
D: TRBD2
V: TRBV7-8
J: TRBJ2-7
length: 14
size: many

CDR3: CASSQAGLENTGELFF
DNA: TGCGCCAGCAGCCAAGCGGGACTAGAAAACACCGGGGAGCTGTTTTTT
D: TRBD2
V: TRBV4-1
J: TRBJ2-2
length: 16
size: NA

CDR3: CSARTGTSGSADTQYF
DNA: TGCAGTGCCAGAACCGGGACTAGCGGGAGTGCAGATACGCAGTATTTT
D: TRBD2
V: TRBV20-1
J: TRBJ2-3
length: 16
size: few

CDR3: CASSLEYNEKLFF
DNA: TGCGCCAGCAGCTTGGAGTATAATGAAAAACTGTTTTTT
D: NA
V: TRBV5-1
J: TRBJ1-4
length: 13
size: NA

CDR3: CASGREIYNEQFF
DNA: TGTGCCAGCGGGCGGGAGATATACAATGAGCAGTTCTTC
D: TRBD2
V: TRBV6-1
J: TRBJ2-1
length: 13
size: NA

CDR3: CASSFTGLIDYGYTF
DNA: TGTGCCAGCAGCTTTACAGGATTAATTGACTATGGCTACACCTTC
D: NA
V: TRBV7-2
J: TRBJ1-2
length: 15
size: NA

CDR3: CASSHTPGTGPRNTIYF
DNA: TGTGCCAGCAGCCATACTCCCGGGACAGGGCCCCGAAACACCATATATTTT
D: TRBD1
V: TRBV16
J: TRBJ1-3
length: 17
size: NA

CDR3: CASGSEVGGTGNKNIQYF
DNA: TGTGCCAGCGGATCGGAGGTTGGAGGGACAGGGAATAAAAACATTCAGTACTTC
D: TRBD1
V: TRBV11-1
J: TRBJ2-4
length: 18
size: NA

CDR3: CASSSEGQYNSPLHF
DNA: TGTGCCAGCAGCTCAGAAGGACAGTATAATTCACCCCTCCACTTT
D: NA
V: TRBV7-6
J: TRBJ1-6
length: 15
size: NA

CDR3: CSARVRTGHGYTF
DNA: TGCAGTGCTAGAGTTAGGACAGGCCATGGCTACACCTTC
D: TRBD1
V: TRBV20-1
J: TRBJ1-2
length: 13
size: few

CDR3: CASSEGQDEEQYF
DNA: TGTGCCAGCAGCGAGGGACAGGATGAAGAGCAGTACTTC
D: TRBD1
V: TRBV7-9
J: TRBJ2-7
length: 13
size: few

CDR3: CASRALPGGGTQYF
DNA: TGTGCCAGCAGAGCCCTCCCGGGAGGGGGGACCCAGTACTTC
D: TRBD2
V: TRBV12-3/TRBV12-4
J: TRBJ2-5
length: 14
size: NA

CDR3: CASSYSALSGSNQPQHF
DNA: TGTGCCAGCAGTTACTCGGCCTTATCGGGAAGCAATCAGCCCCAGCATTTT
D: NA
V: TRBV6-5
J: TRBJ1-5
length: 17
size: NA

CDR3: CASSLAQGTHTEAFF
DNA: TGCGCCAGCAGCTTGGCTCAAGGGACCCACACTGAAGCTTTCTTT
D: NA
V: TRBV5-1
J: TRBJ1-1
length: 15
size: NA